The 27 T cell receptor beta chains reported below all come from one sample, sequenced in a study of OX40 agonist ivuxolimab in advanced cancers. Some clones are missing from TCRdb's copy, which holds only in-frame ones; the method was immunoSEQ multiplex PCR. The table has some 64,000 clones, 91% seen once. Here the sequenced sample was CD4+ or CD8+ T cells sorted from blood, taken in a trial of the OX40 agonist ivuxolimab. Receptor source: an adult with an advanced solid tumor such as melanoma, head and neck, liver or kidney cancer.

This sequence joins TRBV15 and TRBJ1-5; possibly TRBD1 for D (5 bases). CDR3 size: 14 residues. Germline CDR1 LNHNV, CDR2 YYDKDF (reference sequence). V was clipped by 5 bases and J by 6 bases, with 14 bases between them. CDR3 nucleotides: TGTGCCACCAGCCCCCCGGGGAGGGGTCAGCCCCAGCATTTT. Its translation: CATSPPGRGQPQHF.

The chain is built from TRBV11-3 and TRBJ2-3; D not resolved. V lost 3 bases and J lost 1, with 2 bases in between. This CDR3 has 12 residues. The germline CDR1 and CDR2 sequences are SGHNT and YENEEA. The CDR3 nucleotides are TGTGCCAGCAGCTTGGGCACAGATACGCAGTATTTT. This encodes CASSLGTDTQYF.

The chain carries TRBV28 and TRBJ2-5, with 7 bases that match TRBD1. The CDR3 length is 15 residues. Trimming removed 2 bases from V and 4 bases from J; junction bases left unmatched: 7. Germline assignment: CDR1 MDHEN and CDR2 SYDVKM. The CDR3: CASSLPARGRETQYF. In DNA form, the CDR3 reads TGTGCCAGCAGTTTACCCGCCAGGGGGAGAGAGACCCAGTACTTC.

The chain recombines TRBV28 with TRBJ1-2; D uncertain. The CDR3 consists of 12 residues. The V and J ends lost 8 bases and 0 bases respectively, with 7 bases between them. Germline V gene sequence: CDR1 MDHEN, CDR2 SYDVKM. The DNA for the CDR3 is TGTGCCAGCCTTACAACTAACTATGGCTACACCTTC. This codes for CASLTTNYGYTF.

V gene TRBV19 combines with J gene TRBJ2-5; the match to TRBD2 covers 10 bases. Germline V lookup: CDR1 LNHDA, CDR2 SQIVND (reference sequence). The CDR3 has 16 amino acids. V lost 2 bases to trimming and J lost 2 bases; unmatched junction nucleotides: 5. CDR3 sequence reads: CASSIPSLAGQETQYF. In DNA, the CDR3 is TGTGCCAGTAGTATACCCTCACTAGCGGGACAAGAGACCCAGTACTTC.

The rearrangement links TRBV10-3 to TRBJ1-3, with D possibly matching TRBD1 (5 bases). From germline, CDR1 is ENHRY and CDR2 SYGVKD. V was shortened by 4 bases and J by 4 bases, with 11 bases between the two germline ends. This CDR3 has 14 amino acids. CDR3 nucleotide sequence: TGTGCCATCAGTGGACAGCTCGAGGGAAACACCATATATTTT. Its protein is CAISGQLEGNTIYF.

The sample holds a few counts of this clone. The chain recombines TRBV7-2 with TRBJ2-5; TRBD1 matches at 8 bases. The trim removed 5 bases at V and 2 bases at J, leaving 10 bases unmatched. Germline assignment: CDR1 SGHTA and CDR2 FQGNSA. The CDR3 length is 16 residues. CDR3 sequence (DNA): TGTGCCAGCAGCCGAAAAGCCGGGACAGGTCAAGAGACCCAGTACTTC. Translation gives CASSRKAGTGQETQYF.

The rearrangement uses TRBV6-1 and TRBJ1-2, with D perhaps TRBD1 (5 bases). Trimming removed 3 bases at V and 0 bases at J, with 11 bases between. This CDR3 spans 15 amino acids. Germline CDR1 is MNHNS and CDR2 is SASEGT. As DNA, the CDR3 is TGTGCCAGCAGTGATCGGGGCAGGACTAACTATGGCTACACCTTC. This encodes CASSDRGRTNYGYTF.

The chain uses TRBV29-1 and TRBJ2-1; D gene uncertain. Between the trimmed V and J ends, which lost 7 bases and 2 bases, there was a span of 12 bases. The CDR3 extends over 13 amino acids. The V gene's germline CDR1 is SQVTM and CDR2 ANQGSEA. This CDR3 reads CSAPSPTYNEQFF. CDR3 in DNA: TGCAGCGCCCCATCACCAACCTACAATGAGCAGTTCTTC.

V gene TRBV27 combines with J gene TRBJ1-4; no firm D call. CDR1 is MNHEY, CDR2 SMNVEV, per germline (reference sequence). Trimming stripped 4 bases from V and 4 bases from J, with 13 bases between. This CDR3 has 15 amino acids. The CDR3 DNA follows: TGTGCCAGCAGTTCCTCACCAGAAGTTAATGAAAAACTGTTTTTT. It specifies CASSSSPEVNEKLFF.

The CDR3 region has the DNA TGTGCCAGCAGATCCACAGGGGGCGCCTACGAGCAGTACTTC. Translation gives CASRSTGGAYEQYF. The chain uses TRBV6-5 and TRBJ2-7; 9 positions match TRBD1. Germline trimming cut 6 bases from V and 2 bases from J; bases unmatched to any gene: 5. Looked up from germline, CDR1 is MNHEY and CDR2 is SVGAGI. This CDR3 contains 14 residues.

CDR3 amino acids: CASSRGILAGTTYEQYF. The CDR3 DNA is TGTGCCAGCAGCCGTGGGATACTAGCGGGAACTACCTACGAGCAGTACTTC. J is TRBJ2-7 and V is TRBV11-2; 10 nucleotides match TRBD2. Germline-derived CDR1 and CDR2 are SGHAT and FQNNGV. This CDR3 has 17 residues. V lost 5 bases, J lost 2 bases, and 12 bases stayed unmatched.

V gene TRBV9 combines with J gene TRBJ2-3; D is perhaps TRBD1 or TRBD2 (5 bases each). The V gene lost 3 bases and the J gene lost 0 bases, with 17 bases spanning the gap. The CDR3 runs 17 residues. CDR1 is SGDLS, CDR2 YYNGEE, per germline. CDR3 region: CASSAAGLATSTDTQYF. CDR3 bases: TGTGCCAGCAGCGCCGCAGGGCTAGCCACTAGCACAGATACGCAGTATTTT.

This chain uses TRBV5-8 with TRBJ2-2; weak D call: TRBD2 (5 bases). The CDR3 has 16 residues. Germline values: CDR1 SGHTS, CDR2 YDEGEE. Trimming cost V 6 bases and J 1 base, with 16 bases left between them. CDR3 loop: CASTPGERLNTGELFF. The CDR3 nucleotides read TGTGCCAGCACCCCCGGGGAACGGCTGAACACCGGGGAGCTGTTTTTT.

This clone was detected once. The chain has TRBV18 and TRBJ2-1; 9 bases align to TRBD1. The CDR3 runs 11 residues. The germline V gene encodes CDR1 KGHSH and CDR2 LQKENI. V shed 6 bases and J 16 bases; nucleotides not matched to a gene: 7. The CDR3 is CASSPGTGIFF. As DNA, the CDR3 is TGTGCCAGCTCTCCCGGGACAGGGATATTCTTC.

The V gene is TRBV28, the J gene TRBJ2-7, with a possible D match to TRBD1 (5 bases). V was shortened by 6 bases and J by 2 bases, with 17 bases between the two germline ends. The CDR3 covers 15 residues. Germline values: CDR1 MDHEN, CDR2 SYDVKM. CDR3 in DNA: TGTGCCAGCAGCCTCGAGAAGGGGCCAACCTACGAGCAGTACTTC. Translating it yields CASSLEKGPTYEQYF.

The chain recombines TRBV9 with TRBJ2-2; D uncertain. Germline CDR1 is SGDLS and CDR2 is YYNGEE. This CDR3 spans 16 amino acids. With 0 bases removed from V and 0 bases from J, the gap between germline ends came to 9 bases. For the CDR3, the DNA is TGTGCCAGCAGCGTAGTAGGTAGTCCGAACACCGGGGAGCTGTTTTTT. Encoded protein: CASSVVGSPNTGELFF. Variable domain in full (rest from reference TRBV9 and TRBJ2-2): DSGVTQTPKHLITATGQRVTLRCSPRSGDLSVYWYQQSLDQGLQFLIQYYNGEERAKGNILERFSAQQFPDLHSELNLSSLELGDSALYFCASSVVGSPNTGELFFGEGSRLTVL.

This clone was observed a few times. The chain has TRBV2 and TRBJ1-1; D is unclear. CDR1 and CDR2 from the germline V gene are SNHLY and FYNNEI. CDR3 size: 13 residues. Trimming cost V 7 bases and J 1 base, with 10 bases left between them. The CDR3, as DNA: TGTGCCAGCATGACGAGCGGGAACACTGAAGCTTTCTTT. Protein: CASMTSGNTEAFF. Combining the CDR3 with reference TRBV2 and TRBJ1-1 gives the whole variable domain EPEVTQTPSHQVTQMGQEVILRCVPISNHLYFYWYRQILGQKVEFLVSFYNNEISEKSEIFDDQFSVERPDGSNFTLKIRSTKLEDSAMYFCASMTSGNTEAFFGQGTRLTVV.

The chain has TRBV18 and TRBJ2-1, with D possibly matching TRBD1 (6 bases). V lost 4 bases to trimming and J lost 4 bases, with 17 bases between them. Per the germline V gene, CDR1 is KGHSH and CDR2 is LQKENI. The CDR3 spans 16 residues. The CDR3 sequence: CASSLTGPPEYNEQFF. The CDR3 DNA reads as TGTGCCAGCTCACTGACAGGCCCCCCGGAATACAATGAGCAGTTCTTC.

A remark on this clone: The junction departs from the called germline gene at one end, perhaps through a read error. This specimen includes other DNA sequences encoding the same CDR3. The V and J genes are TRBV5-1 and TRBJ2-1, with D perhaps assigned TRBD1 or TRBD2 (6 bases each). CDR1 is SGHRS and CDR2 is YFSETQ in the germline V gene. The CDR3 is 15 residues long. The CDR3 reads CASSLDQGRYNEQFF. For the CDR3, the DNA is TGCGCCAGCAGCTTAGACCAGGGGAGGTACAATGAGCAATTCTTC.

The V gene is TRBV6-6, the J gene TRBJ2-7, with TRBD2 as a possible D gene (7 bases). This CDR3 region has 14 residues. The V gene's germline CDR1 is MNHNY and CDR2 SVGAGI (reference sequence). The V gene lost 0 bases and the J gene lost 4 bases, with 10 bases spanning the gap. The CDR3 spells CASSYSRGGYEQYF. In DNA, the CDR3 is TGTGCCAGCAGTTACTCCAGGGGAGGGTACGAGCAGTACTTC.

The chain uses TRBV7-3 and TRBJ2-1; 7 nucleotides align to TRBD2. Germline-derived CDR1 and CDR2 are SGHTA and FQGTGA. The CDR3 is 14 amino acids. J gave up 5 bases and V 4 bases, and 5 bases lay outside the gene matches. The CDR3 DNA is TGTGCCAGCAGCTCGGCGGGGGTCCACAATGAGCAGTTCTTC. This translates into CASSSAGVHNEQFF.

The rearrangement uses TRBV7-2 and TRBJ2-1; 10 bases agree with TRBD2. CDR1 is SGHTA and CDR2 is FQGNSA in the germline V gene. CDR3 length: 14 amino acids. With 6 bases clipped from V and 8 bases from J, the junction kept 7 bases outside the gene matches. The CDR3 region is CASRTSGRGYEQFF. In DNA, the CDR3 is TGTGCCAGCAGGACAAGCGGGAGGGGTTATGAGCAGTTCTTC. The entire variable domain, with the rest obtained from reference TRBV7-2 and TRBJ2-1, is as follows: GAGVSQSPSNKVTEKGKDVELRCDPISGHTALYWYRQSLGQGLEFLIYFQGNSAPDKSGLPSDRFSAERTGGSVSTLTIQRTQQEDSAVYLCASRTSGRGYEQFFGPGTRLTVL.

The chain joins TRBV6-1 to TRBJ2-7, with D uncertain. Germline V lookup: CDR1 MNHNS, CDR2 SASEGT. This CDR3 comprises 14 residues. V was cut by 4 bases and J by 0 bases, with 10 bases left in between. CDR3 in DNA: TGTGCCAGCAGTGCTACACAGTCCTCCTACGAGCAGTACTTC. Protein: CASSATQSSYEQYF.

V and J are TRBV30 and TRBJ2-2; D is possibly TRBD2 (6 bases). Germline V lookup: CDR1 GTSNPN, CDR2 SVGIG (reference sequence). This CDR3 contains 15 residues. V lost 1 base to trimming and J lost 7 bases, with 16 bases between them. The CDR3: CAWSAGELLFGELFF. CDR3 bases: TGTGCCTGGAGTGCGGGGGAGCTGTTGTTCGGGGAGCTGTTTTTT.

The chain is built from TRBV6-1 and TRBJ1-2; 8 bases line up with TRBD1. In germline, CDR1 is MNHNS, CDR2 SASEGT. The CDR3 is made up of 13 amino acids. Unmatched junction bases numbered 1, after V lost 4 bases and J lost 3 bases. As DNA, the CDR3 is TGTGCCAGCAGTGTACAGGGGGACTATGGCTACACCTTC. This gives the protein CASSVQGDYGYTF.

The chain joins TRBV7-9 to TRBJ1-1; 7 bases agree with TRBD1. The CDR3 is 14 amino acids. V lost 1 base, J lost 7 bases, and 6 bases stayed unmatched. The germline V gene encodes CDR1 SEHNR and CDR2 FQNEAQ (reference sequence). CDR3 in amino acids: CASSLEGRTGEAFF. CDR3 DNA: TGTGCCAGCAGCTTAGAGGGGAGGACAGGTGAAGCTTTCTTT.